The next 30 T cell receptor beta chains were all read from a single sample in a study of blood T cell repertoires in COVID-19. The method was immunoSEQ multiplex PCR; TCRdb's version includes in-frame clones alone and lacks a portion of them. The sample includes around 97,000 clones, around nine tenths of them seen just once. Sequencing was done on a sample of peripheral blood. These receptors were taken from a human donor in a cohort sampled during active COVID-19.

The table lists this clone with a few counts. The V gene is TRBV7-9, the J gene TRBJ2-5, with 12 positions matching TRBD1. This CDR3 is 15 amino acids long. Germline V gene data show CDR1 as SEHNR and CDR2 as FQNEAQ (reference sequence). Unmatched junction bases numbered 5, after V lost 4 bases and J lost 5 bases. The DNA of the CDR3 is TGTGCCAGCAGCTCGGGACAGGGGGCATATGAGACCCAGTACTTC. Protein sequence: CASSSGQGAYETQYF. Combining the CDR3 with reference TRBV7-9 and TRBJ2-5 gives the whole variable domain DTGVSQNPRHKITKRGQNVTFRCDPISEHNRLYWYRQTLGQGPEFLTYFQNEAQLEKSRLLSDRFSAERPKGSFSTLEIQRTEQGDSAMYLCASSSGQGAYETQYFGPGTRLLVL.

This clone appeared once. This chain uses TRBV6-1 with TRBJ2-5, with TRBD2 matching over 8 bases. The germline V gene encodes CDR1 MNHNS and CDR2 SASEGT. The CDR3 totals 15 residues. V shed 0 bases and J 7 bases; nucleotides not matched to a gene: 7. The CDR3 bases are TGTGCCAGCAGTGAAGCCCTAGGACTAGCAGCGACCCAGTACTTC. Its protein product is CASSEALGLAATQYF.

The chain uses TRBV5-6 and TRBJ2-1; no clear D. V dropped 1 base and J dropped 5 bases, with 7 bases sitting between them. Per germline, CDR1 SGHDT and CDR2 YYEEEE. This CDR3 comprises 13 residues. CDR3 residues: CASSLWHHNEQFF. The CDR3 nucleotides read TGTGCCAGCAGCTTGTGGCATCACAATGAGCAGTTCTTC.

This sequence joins TRBV12-3 or TRBV12-4 and TRBJ1-1, with 8 bases that match TRBD1. The CDR3 is 11 residues long. The V segment lost 2 bases and the J segment 10 bases; nucleotides outside the gene matches: 0. In DNA, the CDR3 is TGTGCCAGCAGTTTAACAGGGGGAGCTTTCTTT. Protein sequence: CASSLTGGAFF.

V is TRBV28 and J is TRBJ2-7; the match to TRBD1 covers 9 bases. Germline values: CDR1 MDHEN, CDR2 SYDVKM. The CDR3 runs to 15 residues. Trimming took 4 bases from V and 4 from J; bases not matched to a gene: 8. CDR3 loop: CASSSAGTGRYEQYF. In DNA, the CDR3 is TGTGCCAGCAGTTCTGCCGGGACAGGGCGATACGAGCAGTACTTC.

The chain recombines TRBV6-1 with TRBJ2-7; 10 bases are shared with TRBD1. Per the germline V gene, CDR1 is MNHNS and CDR2 is SASEGT. The J segment lost 8 bases and the V segment lost 1 base, leaving 5 bases of the junction unmatched. This CDR3 is built from 14 residues. The CDR3 here is CASSEVGTGVQQYF. In DNA, the CDR3 is TGTGCCAGCAGTGAAGTGGGGACAGGGGTTCAGCAGTACTTC.

The rearrangement links TRBV6-2 or TRBV6-3 to TRBJ2-1; maybe TRBD2 (5 bases). V was pared by 6 bases and J by 4 bases, with 16 bases between. Germline V gene lookup returns CDR1 MNHEY and CDR2 SVGEGT. The CDR3 is 15 residues long. The CDR3 nucleotides are TGTGCCAGCAGCCTCGGGCTAGCAGGATACAATGAGCAGTTCTTC. It specifies CASSLGLAGYNEQFF.

This rearrangement joins TRBV6-5 to TRBJ1-2, with 7 bases identical to TRBD1. From germline, CDR1 is MNHEY and CDR2 SVGAGI. The CDR3 is made up of 16 amino acids. The V gene end was trimmed by 0 bases and the J gene end by 3 bases; junction bases not matched to a gene: 7. The CDR3 nucleotides read TGTGCCAGCAGTTACTCGGAGGGACAGCACTACTATGGCTACACCTTC. This encodes CASSYSEGQHYYGYTF.

The rearrangement uses TRBV23-1 and TRBJ1-1; 10 bases are shared with TRBD1. TRBV23-1 carries the ORF label, with uncertain function. The CDR3 spans 15 residues. V gave up 4 bases and J gave up 2 bases; unmatched junction bases: 4. CDR3: CASSPGQGRNTEAFF. The CDR3 coding sequence is TGCGCCAGCAGTCCGGGACAGGGGAGAAACACTGAAGCTTTCTTT.

The chain has TRBV5-8 and TRBJ2-1, with 9 positions matching TRBD1. The CDR3 sequence is 15 residues long. Losses at the gene ends were 4 bases for V and 4 bases for J; bases not matched to a gene: 6. Germline V gene sequence: CDR1 SGHTS, CDR2 YDEGEE. CDR3 DNA: TGTGCCAGCAGCAGGTACAGGGGGCCTTACAATGAGCAGTTCTTC. Translated: CASSRYRGPYNEQFF.

The chain has TRBV12-3 or TRBV12-4 and TRBJ1-2, with unresolved D. This CDR3 contains 11 residues. V was trimmed by 3 bases and J by 8 bases, leaving 7 bases between them. The CDR3: CASSFLEGYTF. CDR3 DNA sequence: TGTGCCAGCAGTTTCCTGGAGGGCTACACCTTC.

CDR3 nucleotides: TGCGCCAGCAGCCGATCCGGGACTAGCGGGGGGGCCGGGAGACAAGAGACCCAGTACTTC. Encoded protein: CASSRSGTSGGAGRQETQYF. The chain joins TRBV4-1 to TRBJ2-5, with 16 bases fitting TRBD2. The CDR3 is 20 amino acids. With 4 bases clipped from V and 2 bases from J, the junction kept 13 bases outside the gene matches. Germline CDR1 is MGHRA and CDR2 is YSYEKL.

This chain uses TRBV6-4 with TRBJ2-5; TRBD2 matches at 8 bases. The V gene end was trimmed by 5 bases and the J gene end by 5 bases; junction bases not matched to a gene: 10. Germline V gives CDR1 MRHNA, CDR2 SNTAGT. There are 15 residues in the CDR3. The CDR3 sequence: CASSSKAGVGETQYF. The CDR3 coding sequence is TGTGCCAGCAGTTCTAAAGCGGGAGTAGGGGAGACCCAGTACTTC.

V is TRBV7-2 and J is TRBJ1-1; a weak D match, TRBD1 (6 bases). V gave up 0 bases and J gave up 1 base, with 9 bases separating them. The V gene's germline CDR1 is SGHTA and CDR2 FQGNSA. The CDR3 is 15 residues long. The CDR3: CASSLAPGANTEAFF. The CDR3 nucleotides read TGTGCCAGCAGCTTAGCGCCAGGGGCGAACACTGAAGCTTTCTTT.

This clone has only a few counts. This chain connects TRBV7-2 to TRBJ1-3; D gene uncertain. Germline values: CDR1 SGHTA, CDR2 FQGNSA. CDR3 size: 15 residues. The ends were cut back, 1 base at V and 9 bases at J, with 16 bases in the middle. The CDR3 DNA is TGTGCCAGCAGCTTAGTACAGAGGGCTTTCGGCACCATATATTTT. Its protein is CASSLVQRAFGTIYF.

In its sample, this clone was seen a few times. The chain has TRBV28 and TRBJ2-1; no definite D call. CDR1 MDHEN and CDR2 SYDVKM come from the germline V gene. V lost 1 base and J lost 9, with 13 bases in between. This CDR3 spans 14 amino acids. The CDR3: CASSLLENRSEQFF. The CDR3 DNA follows: TGTGCCAGCAGTTTATTGGAGAATCGGAGTGAGCAGTTCTTC.

The V and J genes are TRBV10-1 and TRBJ2-1; D is perhaps TRBD2 (7 bases). CDR1 and CDR2 from the germline V gene are WNHNN and SYGVQD (reference sequence). With 3 bases removed from V and 5 bases from J, the gap between germline ends came to 20 bases. The CDR3 length is 17 residues. CDR3 sequence (DNA): TGCGCCAGCAGTGAAGGGGGGGAAACTAGTCGGAACAATGAGCAGTTCTTC. Encoded protein: CASSEGGETSRNNEQFF.

This clone has just a few counts. The V gene is TRBV27, the J gene TRBJ1-2; 10 nucleotides agree with TRBD1. This CDR3 comprises 15 residues. In germline, CDR1 is MNHEY, CDR2 SMNVEV (reference sequence). V trimming: 3 bases; J trimming: 7 bases; junction bases outside the gene matches: 8. In DNA form, the CDR3 reads TGTGCCAGCAGTTTCCACGACAGGGGGCCCCTTGGCTACACCTTC. Amino acid sequence: CASSFHDRGPLGYTF.

The V call is TRBV16, the J call TRBJ1-3; D gene uncertain. From germline, CDR1 is KGHSY and CDR2 FQNENV. Trimming removed 1 base at V and 8 bases at J, with 9 bases between. The CDR3 consists of 13 residues. The CDR3 region is CASSQWWGDTIYF. The CDR3 coding sequence is TGTGCCAGCAGCCAATGGTGGGGAGACACCATATATTTT.

This chain uses TRBV19 with TRBJ1-5; TRBD1 agrees at 8 bases. With V trimmed by 7 bases and J by 7 bases, 15 bases remained unmatched. This CDR3 has 16 amino acids. Germline V CDR1 and CDR2: LNHDA, SQIVND (reference sequence). CDR3 nucleotides: TGTGCCAGTATTACCGCTGGGGGGACAGGCGGGCAGCCCCAGCATTTT. This gives the protein CASITAGGTGGQPQHF.

The V and J genes are TRBV10-3 and TRBJ2-3, with D unclear. Trimming pared 0 bases from V and 6 bases from J, leaving 10 bases between. The CDR3 is 14 amino acids. Germline values: CDR1 ENHRY, CDR2 SYGVKD. CDR3 nucleotide sequence: TGTGCCATCAGTGAGTCGACTGGCTGGGATACGCAGTATTTT. Translated, it gives CAISESTGWDTQYF.

This chain links TRBV7-2 with TRBJ2-5; 7 bases are shared with TRBD1. Germline V gene sequence: CDR1 SGHTA, CDR2 FQGNSA. The CDR3 contains 13 residues. The V gene end was trimmed by 5 bases and the J gene end by 5 bases; junction bases not matched to a gene: 5. The DNA for the CDR3 is TGTGCCAGCAGCCCCTGGGACAGCGAGACCCAGTACTTC. Residues: CASSPWDSETQYF.

This clone was recorded many times. The CDR3 DNA follows: TGTGCCAGCAGAGGTAGCGGATTCAATGAGCAGTTCTTC. It yields the protein CASRGSGFNEQFF. V and J are TRBV5-4 and TRBJ2-1, with D maybe TRBD2 (6 bases). Germline V lookup: CDR1 SGHNT, CDR2 YYREEE (reference sequence). CDR3 size: 13 residues. Trimming left V 5 bases short and J 6 bases short, with 12 bases between. Full variable domain (outside the CDR3, taken from reference TRBV5-4 and TRBJ2-1): ETGVTQSPTHLIKTRGQQVTLRCSSQSGHNTVSWYQQALGQGPQFIFQYYREEENGRGNFPPRFSGLQFPNYSSELNVNALELDDSALYLCASRGSGFNEQFFGPGTRLTVL.

V is TRBV11-2 and J is TRBJ1-1; 12 bases agree with TRBD1. After removal of 1 base from V and 1 base from J, the junction contained 4 bases not matched to a gene. The CDR3 contains 17 residues. Germline-derived CDR1 and CDR2 are SGHAT and FQNNGV. Written as DNA, the CDR3 is TGTGCCAGCAGCTTAGCGGGACAGGGGGCATGGAACACTGAAGCTTTCTTT. It yields the protein CASSLAGQGAWNTEAFF.

The chain has TRBV27 and TRBJ2-3; TRBD1 aligns across 8 bases. V trimming: 5 bases; J trimming: 6 bases; junction bases outside the gene matches: 10. The germline CDR1 and CDR2 sequences are MNHEY and SMNVEV (reference sequence). This CDR3 has 15 amino acids. Here the CDR3 reads CASSDRGGPFDTQYF. CDR3 DNA: TGTGCCAGCAGTGACAGGGGTGGACCATTTGATACGCAGTATTTT.

The chain joins TRBV7-6 to TRBJ1-1; a possible D gene is TRBD1 (5 bases). From germline, CDR1 is SGHVS and CDR2 FNYEAQ. The CDR3 has 15 residues. The ends were cut back, 4 bases at V and 0 bases at J, with 12 bases in the middle. The CDR3 DNA follows: TGTGCCAGCAGCTCTGGGGGGGGTTTGAACACTGAAGCTTTCTTT. Its translation: CASSSGGGLNTEAFF.

Worth noting for this clone: One end of the junction does not line up with germline, which may come from a read error. The chain has TRBV12-5 and TRBJ2-3; 11 bases agree with TRBD1. Germline lookup yields CDR1 LGHNT and CDR2 FRNRAP. CDR3 size: 11 residues. CDR3: CASGTGTGGSF. The CDR3, as DNA: TGTGCTAGTGGTACTGGGACAGGGGGGTCTTTT.

The J gene is TRBJ1-2, the V gene TRBV30; D gene uncertain. CDR1 GTSNPN and CDR2 SVGIG come from the germline V gene (reference sequence). The CDR3 sequence is 12 residues long. V gave up 0 bases and J gave up 5 bases, with 7 bases separating them. The CDR3 loop is CAWSVEPYGYTF. The CDR3, as DNA: TGTGCCTGGAGTGTAGAGCCTTATGGCTACACCTTC.

The chain couples TRBV18 to TRBJ2-7; 9 nucleotides match TRBD1. Germline V lookup: CDR1 KGHSH, CDR2 LQKENI. V lost 3 bases, J lost 2 bases, and 5 bases stayed unmatched. This CDR3 region has 15 residues. The chain's CDR3 is CASSPVDRGTYEQYF. As DNA, the CDR3 is TGTGCCAGCTCACCCGTTGACAGGGGGACCTACGAGCAGTACTTC.

The rearrangement joins TRBV2 to TRBJ1-5, with unresolved D. CDR3 length equals 15 residues. The ends were cut back, 2 bases at V and 4 bases at J, with 12 bases in the middle. CDR1 and CDR2 from the germline V gene are SNHLY and FYNNEI. CDR3 nucleotide sequence: TGTGCCAGCAGTGAAATGAGAGCCGGTAATCAGCCCCAGCATTTT. It specifies CASSEMRAGNQPQHF.